This T cell receptor beta chain appears in the sequencing data of a study of shared clonotypes between healthy human individuals. The overall study: A couple of female and a few male donors aged 18 to 49 were enrolled.

The table came from immunoSEQ multiplex PCR; TCRdb's copy has only in-frame clones and leaves some out. The sample lists about 480,000 clones, 60% to 80% occurring once. V was clipped by 3 bases and J by 6 bases; unmatched bases: 1. Germline assignment: CDR1 SNHLY and CDR2 FYNNEI. There are 14 residues in the CDR3. Sequenced: PBMCs. This clonotype was obtained from a woman aged 40 to 50 in good health. Some clones in this sample may be carry-over from other donors' samples. The V gene is TRBV2, the J gene TRBJ2-2; 10 bases agree with TRBD1. The CDR3 reads CASSDGTGAGELFF. The CDR3 region has the DNA TGTGCCAGCAGTGACGGGACAGGGGCCGGGGAGCTGTTTTTT.